This record covers a single TCR beta chain. What antigen it recognizes has not been identified. The input lacks base qualities; no much larger clone sits a single base away. The data belong to a study of Graves' ophthalmopathy and Graves' hyperthyroidism (dated by TCRdb to the late 2010s). Describing the broader study: Peripheral blood was collected before any treatment was given, at the time of initial diagnosis. To tell Graves' ophthalmopathy apart from Graves' hyperthyroidism, and to predict which patients would progress to ophthalmopathy, the study relied on TCR beta repertoire signatures. In total, 135 blood samples were TCR-sequenced: around 42 ophthalmopathy, roughly 77 hyperthyroidism and about 17 hyperthyroidism-to-ophthalmopathy patients. A discovery set of 100 or so patients (roughly 43 ophthalmopathy, 55 to 65 stable hyperthyroidism) was enrolled to explore V-J signatures distinguishing ophthalmopathy from hyperthyroidism. An independent validation cohort comprised about 20 hyperthyroidism patients and 15 to 17 patients who later progressed from hyperthyroidism to ophthalmopathy. In more than five hyperthyroidism patients, T-cell repertoires of thyroid tissue and blood were compared. Once sampling was done, hyperthyroidism patients were given methimazole at a starting dose of 30 mg daily, while ophthalmopathy patients were given high-dose intravenous methylprednisolone. Here is what the overall study found, with its caveats: No statistical method was used to predetermine the sample size, and group allocation was not hidden from the investigators. In cross-validation, the 13-signature model distinguished ophthalmopathy from stable hyperthyroidism with about 89% sensitivity and 81% to 82% specificity, while in the test set the corresponding values were about 80% and 75%. In validation, the model predicted ophthalmopathy progression with about 64% sensitivity and about 77% specificity; roughly 11 predicted patients were CT-confirmed with GO in a median of about 6.2 months. Among expanded thyroid clonotypes with frequency above 0.001, most also showed up in blood, which suggests that blood repertoires may reflect the thyroid immune response.

For repertoire sequencing, TCR beta CDR3 regions were amplified from RNA transcripts. HTBI primers and the Qiagen OneStep RT-PCR kit were used in a first-round RT-PCR, which was followed by a second-round multiplex PCR, size selection and purification. Sequencing of the libraries was carried out on an Illumina HiSeq2000 in paired-end mode with 100 bp reads. In the source study's methods: Reads were processed with SOAPnuke, discarding reads with adapters, uncalled bases, mean Phred below 15, or no exact constant-primer or identifier match. COPE v1.2.5 was used to merge the high-quality paired reads. Clonotypes were defined as unique nucleotide sequences and were aligned to IMGT TRB V, D and J references using MiTCR v1.1. The analysis was limited to V-J combinations with a frequency above 0.0001, which together covered around 99% of the repertoires. A TCR clonal expansion and chaos score per V-J combination was defined as the ratio of F50 clonal expansion to chaos observed in the TCRdist matrix. Welch's t-statistics and random forest were used to reduce features to about a dozen V-J combinations, which were fed into a naive Bayes classifier. The similarity between thyroid and blood repertoires was quantified using the Morisita-Horn index. The public reads were run again by TCRdb, first through fastp at Q25 and then through MiXCR, and only productive beta chains were kept. When rows share a CDR3 protein, they turn into one entry using the most common DNA and genes. For this entry, the V and J calls and clone size follow TCRdb and not the study's own pipeline. The sample table holds some 350,000 distinct CDR3 sequences, of which about a sixth were seen once. Of the sample, 2.4% falls within the top ten clones.

Hyperthyroidism was defined as stable when no progression to ophthalmopathy occurred within 18 months of follow-up. Hyperthyroidism patients were newly diagnosed, were aged 18 to 65 years, and had a disease duration under 2 months. Anyone with other autoimmune diseases, uncontrolled infections, pregnancy or lactation was excluded from the study. Diagnosis relied on clinical symptoms, serum thyroxine, TRAb, thyroid ultrasound and orbital computed tomography. Ficoll-Paque density gradient centrifugation was used to isolate PBMCs from about 9.4 ml of fresh peripheral blood. Total RNA was extracted with Trizol reagent and quality-checked on an Agilent 2100 Bioanalyzer. V loses 4 bases of germline sequence and J loses 1 base, and the interval between the two ends is 17 bases. Counted from cysteine to phenylalanine, this CDR3 has 16 amino acids. Just CDR3 DNA is preserved here, 48 bases in frame from base 1. The germline V gene specifies SGHVS as CDR1 and FQNEAQ as CDR2.

This clonotype was obtained from an adult woman with stable Graves' hyperthyroidism. The chain links TRBV7-8 with TRBJ2-7; possibly the D gene is TRBD2, per 5 matching bases. The sequenced material came from peripheral blood. The CDR3 in this case is CASSYSVPTESYEQYF. DNA sequence: TGTGCCAGCAGCTATAGCGTTCCCACGGAGTCCTACGAGCAGTACTTC.